This T cell receptor (beta chain) was documented in a study of blood T cell repertoires in COVID-19. In the study overall: From the United States, Italy and Spain came samples of acute and convalescent COVID-19.

V lost 4 bases and J lost 0, with 7 bases in between. The CDR3 is 14 amino acids. Per germline, CDR1 SGHVS and CDR2 FQNEAQ. This study enrolled people aged 18 to 89 from roughly 22 US geographic areas. A PCR-confirmed or clinician-diagnosed COVID-19 case had contacted exposed participants within 2 weeks of entry. Original analysis: From reference gene primer amplification, estimates of nucleated cell counts were derived. The data were produced by immunoSEQ multiplex PCR, yet TCRdb's version contains in-frame clones alone and is incomplete. That table supplies the V and J calls and clone size; D and trimming were determined from the DNA. This sample has about 320,000 clones, with about 85% found just once.

This chain joins TRBV7-8 and TRBJ1-3; D ambiguous. The clonotype comes from a woman aged 25 to 39 who had been exposed to COVID-19. The specimen sequenced was PBMCs or T cells enriched from blood (not recorded which). The CDR3 reads CASSSGGSGNTIYF. CDR3 DNA: TGTGCCAGCAGCTCCGGAGGCTCTGGAAACACCATATATTTT.